Reported below is one TCR beta chain. The specificity of this receptor is unknown. Nothing much larger sits one base from this clone, and base qualities are not available. This sample was taken from a study of blood T cell repertoires in COVID-19 (dated by TCRdb to 2019 to 2021). Concerning the study at large: Samples from collaborators originated in the United States, Italy and Spain and spanned both the acute and convalescent phases of COVID-19. The prospective study material was composed of cDNA or gDNA derived from T cells, B-cell-depleted T cells, or PBMCs. Subjects who had been exposed to COVID-19, were actively infected with it, or had recovered from it provided the deeply sampled blood TCRbeta repertoires that made up the dataset. A freely available public database, intended as a resource for researchers studying the immune response to SARS-CoV-2, is where the repertoires were released. The samples were drawn from two sources: the first 160 participants of the ongoing ImmuneRACE study, and about 1,300 subjects contributed by 6 global collaborators. Sample metadata almost always included a de-identified subject ID, COVID-19 status, age in years and sex. Where available, HLA class I and class II types were obtained from metadata supplied by the sample provider rather than from assay-based typing. What the authors observed across the whole study: How much clinical and demographic metadata was included differed by source and by participant, and the metadata was provided uncurated.

Whole blood was collected in K2EDTA tubes by collaborating institutions according to the institutions' own protocols. For TCRbeta analysis, collaborators shipped samples as frozen whole blood, isolated PBMCs, or DNA extracted from either of those sample types. TCRbeta CDR3 regions were amplified from genomic DNA using the immunoSEQ Assay, a bias-controlled multiplex PCR. On the authors' methods: The number of nucleated cells in each sample was estimated from the amplification of reference gene primers within the assay. To quantify the absolute abundance of each unique TCRbeta CDR3 rearrangement, sequence reads were collapsed and filtered. For each sample, productive Simpson clonality was calculated as the square root of Simpson's diversity index over productive rearrangements. The clones in this table, taken by TCRdb from immuneACCESS, are in-frame only. Not every clone is retained; where verified, under half of the shortfall comes from an unresolved V gene, and the cause of the rest is unknown. V, J and clone size derive from that table, while D and trimming were established from the DNA sequence. Recorded for this sample are approximately 190,000 clones; around 84% of them occurred a single time. The ten largest make up approximately 14% of the sample.

Sequences were obtained from peripheral blood. The TCR originated in a man in his thirties or forties with active or convalescent COVID-19.

CDR3 reads: CSVEDKTGGSYTF. DNA sequence: TGCAGCGTTGAAGATAAAACAGGGGGTTCGTACACCTTC. The sequence joins TRBV29-1 to TRBJ1-2, and 8 junction bases match TRBD1. From V the trimming removes 0 bases and from J it removes 11 bases, while the gene matches leave 8 bases of the junction unaccounted for. The CDR3 measures 13 amino acids from cysteine to phenylalanine. This entry keeps only the CDR3 DNA: 39 bases, framed from base 1. As encoded in the germline V gene, CDR1 is SQVTM while CDR2 is ANQGSEA.